This note documents a single T cell receptor beta chain sequence. Only in-frame clones appear in the TCRdb table, and some are missing; sequencing was by immunoSEQ multiplex PCR. The sample shows 200,000 to 250,000 clones, about 86% of them seen only once. Participants were placed into cohorts based on the clinical history they reported. Losses at the gene ends were 3 bases for V and 6 bases for J; bases not matched to a gene: 4. This CDR3 is built from 15 residues. Germline-derived CDR1 and CDR2 are MNHEY and SMNVEV (reference sequence). This specimen belongs to a study of blood T cell repertoires in COVID-19.

The sample was PBMCs or T cells enriched from blood (not recorded which). The clonotype was recovered from a woman between 40 and 50 years old with acute COVID-19. V usage is TRBV27 and J usage is TRBJ2-1; 11 bases fit TRBD2. CDR3 sequence: CASSFFGTSGNEQFF. CDR3 nucleotide sequence: TGTGCCAGCAGTTTTTTCGGGACTAGCGGCAATGAGCAGTTCTTC.